The 6 T cell receptor beta chains below come from one sample, sequenced in a study of shared clonotypes between healthy human individuals. TCRdb keeps only in-frame clones here, not all; method: immunoSEQ multiplex PCR. The data show 2 million to 2.5 million clones, just over 90% seen once. The sample comprised naive CD4+ T cells from PBMCs. Stated subset: CD45RA+ positively selected. These receptors were taken from a man between 18 and 35 years old in good health. Some clones in this sample may be carry-over from other donors' samples.

V and J are TRBV5-1 and TRBJ2-7, with D possibly matching TRBD1 (5 bases). V shed 4 bases and J shed 5 bases, with 13 bases lying between them. Germline CDR1 and CDR2: SGHRS and YFSETQ. This CDR3 is built from 13 residues. In DNA, the CDR3 is TGCGCCAGCAGCCGGACACATCTCGACGAGCAGTACTTC. Amino acid sequence: CASSRTHLDEQYF. Variable domain in full (rest from reference TRBV5-1 and TRBJ2-7): KAGVTQTPRYLIKTRGQQVTLSCSPISGHRSVSWYQQTPGQGLQFLFEYFSETQRNKGNFPGRFSGRQFSNSRSEMNVSTLELGDSALYLCASSRTHLDEQYFGPGTRLTVT.

The count of this clone is one. This chain links TRBV19 with TRBJ2-6; D is unresolved. The V and J ends lost 4 bases and 0 bases respectively, with 7 bases between them. The CDR3 contains 15 residues. Germline assignment: CDR1 LNHDA and CDR2 SQIVND (reference sequence). CDR3 sequence (DNA): TGTGCCAGTAGTACCGCTAACTCTGGGGCCAACGTCCTGACTTTC. Translated: CASSTANSGANVLTF.

J is TRBJ1-3 and V is TRBV4-2; no definite D call. Germline V lookup: CDR1 LGHNA, CDR2 YNFKEQ. The CDR3 sequence is 15 residues long. V was trimmed by 0 bases and J by 11 bases, leaving 17 bases between them. CDR3 sequence reads: CASSQDSQGEAAIYF. As DNA, the CDR3 is TGTGCCAGCAGCCAAGATTCGCAAGGTGAGGCGGCCATATATTTT.

V and J are TRBV15 and TRBJ1-5; D is uncertain. Germline CDR1 LNHNV, CDR2 YYDKDF (reference sequence). Trimming cost V 1 base and J 6 bases, with 10 bases left between them. The CDR3 length is 14 residues. CDR3 loop: CATSRATVVQPQHF. CDR3 sequence (DNA): TGTGCCACCAGCAGAGCCACGGTCGTTCAGCCCCAGCATTTT. The variable domain in full, completed from reference TRBV15 and TRBJ1-5, reads DAMVIQNPRYQVTQFGKPVTLSCSQTLNHNVMYWYQQKSSQAPKLLFHYYDKDFNNEADTPDNFQSRRPNTSFCFLDIRSPGLGDTAMYLCATSRATVVQPQHFGDGTRLSIL.

On this clone: The same CDR3 arises from other DNA sequences in this sample as well. The gene calls are TRBV5-6 and TRBJ1-1; D unresolved. The V gene lost 1 base and the J gene lost 3 bases, with 4 bases spanning the gap. Germline-derived CDR1 and CDR2 are SGHDT and YYEEEE. This CDR3 is built from 12 residues. CDR3 DNA: TGTGCCAGCAGCTTGCGAGACACTGAAGCTTTCTTT. It codes for CASSLRDTEAFF.

The chain links TRBV7-9 to TRBJ1-1, with D possibly matching TRBD1 (5 bases). The CDR3 covers 14 residues. The V end lost 5 bases, the J end lost 11 bases, and 21 bases lay between the germline ends. Germline values: CDR1 SEHNR, CDR2 FQNEAQ (reference sequence). In nucleotides, the CDR3 is TGTGCCAGCAGCGAAGTCCCGGGACTCCCGGTGGCTTTCTTT. It translates to CASSEVPGLPVAFF.